This T cell receptor beta chain was observed in a study of T cell repertoires in ileal Crohn's disease. Looking at the study overall: Median disease duration was roughly 8.4 years; less than 45% smoked at surgery. M6 samples are neoterminal ileum biopsies from postoperative colonoscopy.

Sample time point: neoterminal ileum biopsy at postoperative endoscopy, about 6 months after surgery. Overall study results and limits: Sorted CD8 T cells held more high-frequency clones than CD4.

The data were produced by immunoSEQ multiplex PCR, yet TCRdb's version contains in-frame clones alone and is incomplete. Counted here are more than 60,000 clones, roughly nine tenths occurring once; the ten biggest clones make up roughly 2%. On this clone: Antigen specificity is unknown.

The sequence derives from an adult with Crohn's disease. Material: ileal tissue.

The CDR3, as DNA: TGTGCCAGCCCCTTCGGGTCAAAGAGTCAGCCCCAGCATTTT. Translation gives CASPFGSKSQPQHF. The J gene is TRBJ1-5, the V gene TRBV7-9, with D hard to call. CDR3 size: 14 residues. The V end lost 8 bases, the J end lost 6 bases, and 17 bases lay between the germline ends. CDR1 and CDR2 from the germline V gene are SEHNR and FQNEAQ (reference sequence).